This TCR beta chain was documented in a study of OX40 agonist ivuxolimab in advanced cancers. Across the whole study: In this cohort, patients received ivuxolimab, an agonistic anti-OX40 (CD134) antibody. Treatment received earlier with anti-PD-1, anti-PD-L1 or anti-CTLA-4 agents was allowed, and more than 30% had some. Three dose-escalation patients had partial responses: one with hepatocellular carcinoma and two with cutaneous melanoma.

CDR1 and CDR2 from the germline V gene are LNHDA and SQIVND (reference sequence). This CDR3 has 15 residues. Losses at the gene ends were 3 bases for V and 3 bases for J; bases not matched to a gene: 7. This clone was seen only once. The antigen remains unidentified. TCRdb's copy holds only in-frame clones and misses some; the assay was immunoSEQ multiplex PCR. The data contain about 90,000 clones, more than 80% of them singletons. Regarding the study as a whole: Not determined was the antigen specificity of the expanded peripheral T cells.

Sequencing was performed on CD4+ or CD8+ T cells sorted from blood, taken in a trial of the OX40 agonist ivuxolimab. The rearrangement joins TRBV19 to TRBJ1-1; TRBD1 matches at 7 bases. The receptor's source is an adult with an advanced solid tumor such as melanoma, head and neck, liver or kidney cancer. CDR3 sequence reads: CASSILFGTDTEAFF. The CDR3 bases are TGTGCCAGTAGTATCTTGTTCGGGACAGACACTGAAGCTTTCTTT.